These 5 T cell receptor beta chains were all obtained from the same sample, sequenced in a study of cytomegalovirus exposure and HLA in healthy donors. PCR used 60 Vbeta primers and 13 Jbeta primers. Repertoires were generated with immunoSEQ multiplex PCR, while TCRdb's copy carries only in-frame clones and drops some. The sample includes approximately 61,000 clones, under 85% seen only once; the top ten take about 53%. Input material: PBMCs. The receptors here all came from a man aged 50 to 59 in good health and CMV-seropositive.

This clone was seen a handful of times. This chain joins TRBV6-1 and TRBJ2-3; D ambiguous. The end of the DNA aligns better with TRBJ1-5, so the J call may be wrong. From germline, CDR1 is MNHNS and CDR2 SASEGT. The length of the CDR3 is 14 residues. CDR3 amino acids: CATRLDSRTDTQHF. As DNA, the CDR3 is TGTGCCACCAGACTGGATTCTCGCACAGATACGCAGCATTTT.

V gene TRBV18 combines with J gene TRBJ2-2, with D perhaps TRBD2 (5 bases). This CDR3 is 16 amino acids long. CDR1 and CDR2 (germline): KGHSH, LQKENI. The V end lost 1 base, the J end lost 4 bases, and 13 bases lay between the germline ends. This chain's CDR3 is CASSPRIEGTTGELFF. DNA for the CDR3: TGTGCCAGCTCACCACGCATTGAGGGAACCACCGGGGAGCTGTTTTTT.

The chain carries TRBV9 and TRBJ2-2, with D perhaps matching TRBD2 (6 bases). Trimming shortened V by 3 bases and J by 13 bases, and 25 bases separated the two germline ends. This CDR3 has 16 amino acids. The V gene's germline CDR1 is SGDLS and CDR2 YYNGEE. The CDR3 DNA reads TGTGCCAGCAGCGCCCGACTTGTCCGAGACCGGGGAGGGCTGTTTTTT. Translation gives CASSARLVRDRGGLFF.

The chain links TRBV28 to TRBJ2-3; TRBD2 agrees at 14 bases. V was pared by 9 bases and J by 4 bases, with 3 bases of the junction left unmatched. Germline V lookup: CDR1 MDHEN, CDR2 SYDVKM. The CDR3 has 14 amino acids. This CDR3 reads CASSGLAGADTQYF. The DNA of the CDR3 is TGTGCCAGTTCGGGACTAGCGGGAGCAGATACGCAGTATTTT.

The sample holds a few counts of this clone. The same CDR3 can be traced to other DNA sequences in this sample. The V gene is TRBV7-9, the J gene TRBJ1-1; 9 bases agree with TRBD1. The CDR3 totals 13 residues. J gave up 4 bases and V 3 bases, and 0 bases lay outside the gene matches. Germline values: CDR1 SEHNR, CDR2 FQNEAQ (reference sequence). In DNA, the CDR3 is TGTGCCAGCAGCTTGACAGGGGGCACTGAAGCTTTCTTT. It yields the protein CASSLTGGTEAFF. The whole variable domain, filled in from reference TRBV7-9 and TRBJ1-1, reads DTGVSQNPRHKITKRGQNVTFRCDPISEHNRLYWYRQTLGQGPEFLTYFQNEAQLEKSRLLSDRFSAERPKGSFSTLEIQRTEQGDSAMYLCASSLTGGTEAFFGQGTRLTVV.